The 19 T cell receptor beta chains in this list originate from one sample, sequenced in a study of T-cell memory formation after mild COVID-19. TCRdb used MiXCR to reprocess the 5' RACE reads, holding one entry per CDR3 protein. Of under 700,000 distinct CDR3 sequences listed, roughly 20% are singletons. The sequenced sample consisted of PBMCs or a T cell subset sorted from them (not recorded which). Receptors were obtained from an adult woman who had mild COVID-19 (a few samples of this study predate the infection). Cell type and time point are not known.

This clonotype came up a few times. The V and J genes are TRBV7-2 and TRBJ1-1; 7 bases agree with TRBD1. CDR1 is SGHTA and CDR2 is FQGNSA in the germline V gene. The CDR3 is 14 amino acids. V lost 5 bases, J lost 1 base, and 4 bases stayed unmatched. CDR3 sequence reads: CASSRGQPNTEAFF. CDR3 bases: TGTGCCAGCAGCCGGGGACAGCCGAACACTGAAGCTTTCTTT. The full variable domain, completed using reference TRBV7-2 and TRBJ1-1, is GAGVSQSPSNKVTEKGKDVELRCDPISGHTALYWYRQSLGQGLEFLIYFQGNSAPDKSGLPSDRFSAERTGGSVSTLTIQRTQQEDSAVYLCASSRGQPNTEAFFGQGTRLTVV.

V is TRBV12-3 or TRBV12-4 and J is TRBJ2-1; D is possibly TRBD2 (7 bases). The CDR3 consists of 15 residues. Trimming removed 5 bases at V and 8 bases at J, with 19 bases between. This CDR3 reads CASSGYRREGDEQFF. DNA of the CDR3: TGTGCCAGCAGTGGGTACAGGAGGGAGGGGGATGAGCAGTTCTTC.

This clonotype was counted between two and nine times. V and J are TRBV12-3 or TRBV12-4 and TRBJ2-5; no firm D call. The CDR3 sequence is 14 residues long. Trimming pared 0 bases from V and 5 bases from J, leaving 10 bases between. CDR3 sequence: CASSLAHRTETQYF. The CDR3 DNA follows: TGTGCCAGCAGTTTAGCGCATAGAACGGAGACCCAGTACTTC.

This sequence joins TRBV10-3 and TRBJ2-7; no definite D call. V was clipped by 3 bases and J by 2 bases, with 5 bases between them. The germline CDR1 and CDR2 sequences are ENHRY and SYGVKD. The CDR3 sequence is 12 residues long. CDR3 region: CAISDRAYEQYF. In DNA, the CDR3 is TGTGCCATCAGTGACCGCGCCTACGAGCAGTACTTC.

The chain carries TRBV6-2 or TRBV6-3 and TRBJ2-1, with a weak D call TRBD2 (6 bases). The CDR3 sequence is 17 residues long. CDR1 and CDR2 from the germline V gene are MNHEY and SVGEGT. V was cut by 4 bases and J by 6 bases, with 22 bases left in between. CDR3 in DNA: TGTGCCAGCAGTTTCCTTCGCTCTAGCGTAGGTTTCAATGAGCAGTTCTTC. Residues: CASSFLRSSVGFNEQFF.

The CDR3 DNA reads as TGTGCCAAGAGGGGGGAGCAGTACTTC. Its translation: CAKRGEQYF. The chain recombines TRBV7-6 with TRBJ2-7, with a possible D match to TRBD1 (6 bases). CDR1 and CDR2 from the germline V gene are SGHVS and FNYEAQ. Trimming left V 10 bases short and J 7 bases short, with 8 bases between. CDR3 length: 9 residues.

The DNA of the CDR3 is TGCAGTGCTAGTCGTCAGGGGGACCCTGGCTACACCTTC. This encodes CSASRQGDPGYTF. The V and J genes are TRBV20-1 and TRBJ1-2, with 7 bases matching TRBD1. The length of the CDR3 is 13 residues. Trimming removed 3 bases from V and 7 bases from J; junction bases left unmatched: 8. Per the germline V gene, CDR1 is DFQATT and CDR2 is SNEGSKA (reference sequence).

V and J are TRBV7-3 and TRBJ2-1; maybe TRBD2 (6 bases). Per the germline V gene, CDR1 is SGHTA and CDR2 is FQGTGA. This CDR3 has 16 residues. Trimming took 2 bases from V and 7 from J, leaving 18 bases between them. DNA of the CDR3: TGTGCCAGCAGCTTAGGGCCCAGCGGCGCGGGGAATGAGCAGTTCTTC. Protein sequence: CASSLGPSGAGNEQFF. The full variable domain, its missing parts supplied by reference TRBV7-3 and TRBJ2-1, is GAGVSQTPSNKVTEKGKYVELRCDPISGHTALYWYRQSLGQGPEFLIYFQGTGAADDSGLPNDRFFAVRPEGSVSTLKIQRTERGDSAVYLCASSLGPSGAGNEQFFGPGTRLTVL.

This clonotype has more than one count but fewer than ten. The V and J genes are TRBV7-3 and TRBJ2-1, with TRBD1 matching 7 bases. Trimming removed 3 bases from V and 8 bases from J; junction bases left unmatched: 7. Germline CDR1 SGHTA, CDR2 FQGTGA. This CDR3 has 14 amino acids. CDR3 in amino acids: CASSLRQGRDEQFF. The DNA for the CDR3 is TGTGCCAGCAGCTTGCGACAGGGACGGGATGAGCAGTTCTTC. Together with reference TRBV7-3 and TRBJ2-1, the CDR3 gives the full variable domain: GAGVSQTPSNKVTEKGKYVELRCDPISGHTALYWYRQSLGQGPEFLIYFQGTGAADDSGLPNDRFFAVRPEGSVSTLKIQRTERGDSAVYLCASSLRQGRDEQFFGPGTRLTVL.

This clonotype was observed a handful of times. CDR3 protein: CAIRVGLQHTDTQYF. The CDR3 nucleotides are TGTGCCATCAGGGTTGGACTCCAGCACACAGATACGCAGTATTTT. The rearrangement uses TRBV10-3 and TRBJ2-3, with D tentatively TRBD2 (5 bases). Germline V gene sequence: CDR1 ENHRY, CDR2 SYGVKD. The CDR3 is made up of 15 amino acids. V lost 6 bases and J 2 bases, leaving 15 bases between the germline ends.

This chain connects TRBV28 to TRBJ2-4; D unclear. V was cut by 8 bases and J by 0 bases, with 20 bases left in between. The CDR3 consists of 17 residues. Germline V gives CDR1 MDHEN, CDR2 SYDVKM. The CDR3 spells CASSPASETKAKNIQYF. The CDR3 bases are TGTGCCAGCTCCCCGGCATCCGAGACGAAAGCCAAAAACATTCAGTACTTC.

This chain joins TRBV7-2 and TRBJ1-1; TRBD1 is a possible D gene (5 bases). This CDR3 comprises 14 residues. Per germline, CDR1 SGHTA and CDR2 FQGNSA. Trimming stripped 5 bases from V and 1 base from J, with 11 bases between. CDR3 DNA sequence: TGTGCCAGCAGCCCGGGACTCAGGAACACTGAAGCTTTCTTT. This gives the protein CASSPGLRNTEAFF.

This clonotype was seen repeatedly, ten times or more. The chain combines TRBV12-3 or TRBV12-4 with TRBJ2-1; 10 bases agree with TRBD2. Trimming took 1 base from V and 6 from J; bases not matched to a gene: 6. The CDR3 is made up of 16 amino acids. The CDR3 nucleotides are TGTGCCAGCAGTTTAGATACCCTAGCGGGAGTCAATGAGCAGTTCTTC. It specifies CASSLDTLAGVNEQFF.

This clonotype showed up just a few times. The V call is TRBV24-1, the J call TRBJ2-1, with D perhaps TRBD2 (5 bases). Germline lookup yields CDR1 KGHDR and CDR2 SFDVKD. The CDR3 totals 15 residues. V shed 5 bases and J shed 0 bases, with 10 bases lying between them. CDR3 in DNA: TGTGCCACCAGTGGAGGGTGGAGCTCCTACAATGAGCAGTTCTTC. It specifies CATSGGWSSYNEQFF.

In this sample, this clonotype turned up a few times. V usage is TRBV29-1 and J usage is TRBJ1-5; D unclear. CDR1 SQVTM and CDR2 ANQGSEA come from the germline V gene. The ends were cut back, 4 bases at V and 3 bases at J, with 13 bases in the middle. This CDR3 has 14 residues. The CDR3 DNA sequence: TGCAGCGTTGTTGACCCCGGCCCCAATCAGCCCCAGCATTTT. Translation gives CSVVDPGPNQPQHF.

This clonotype was detected ten times or more. This chain uses TRBV4-1 with TRBJ2-1, with 15 bases identical to TRBD2. Germline V CDR1 and CDR2: MGHRA, YSYEKL. V trimming: 4 bases; J trimming: 6 bases; junction bases outside the gene matches: 7. The CDR3 totals 17 residues. The CDR3 bases are TGCGCCAGCAGCCGCGGACTAGCGGGGGGGACGGGCAATGAGCAGTTCTTC. It is translated as CASSRGLAGGTGNEQFF.

At least ten counts were recorded for this clonotype. At one end the junction does not follow the germline gene, possibly because of a read error. The chain has TRBV12-3 or TRBV12-4 and TRBJ1-1, with no clear D. This CDR3 has 14 amino acids. The CDR3 reads CASSFQTGNTEAFF. The CDR3 bases are TGCGCCAGCAGCTTTCAGACGGGGAACACTGAAGCTTTCTTT.

The table lists this clonotype with a few counts. A read error is possible here, since a much larger clone lies one base away. The chain is built from TRBV12-3 or TRBV12-4 and TRBJ1-5; D is undetermined. CDR3 length equals 14 residues. V shed 2 bases and J shed 2 bases, with 7 bases lying between them. The CDR3 loop reads CASSLQEGNQPQHF. The DNA for the CDR3 is TGTGCCAGCAGTTTACAGGAGGGCAATCAGCCCCAGCATTTT.

V usage is TRBV19 and J usage is TRBJ2-7; tentative D call: TRBD2 (5 bases). V was clipped by 1 base and J by 2 bases, with 15 bases between them. CDR3 length: 16 amino acids. Germline lookup yields CDR1 LNHDA and CDR2 SQIVND (reference sequence). The CDR3 protein is CASSIAEAVQTYEQYF. The CDR3, as DNA: TGTGCCAGTAGTATAGCGGAGGCCGTACAGACCTACGAGCAGTACTTC.